These 9 T cell receptor beta chains were all obtained from the same sample, sequenced in a study of metastatic and nonmetastatic thyroid tumors (dated by TCRdb to the early 2020s). Library creation used PCR. TCRdb names Illumina HiSeq 4000 as the instrument used. TCRdb trimmed public reads at Q25 via fastp, called clones via MiXCR and kept in-frame beta chains. This sample is represented by about 16,000 clones; approximately 32% of them were singletons. The leading ten clones occupy approximately 7% of the sample. No patient had received any treatment before thyroid surgery. Sequenced material: tumor tissue. These receptor sequences come from a female donor with papillary thyroid cancer or a benign thyroid nodule (not recorded which). Some clones in this sample may be carry-over from other donors' samples.

The chain uses TRBV20-1 and TRBJ1-2; no firm D call. The germline V gene has CDR1 DFQATT and CDR2 SNEGSKA (reference sequence). The CDR3 sequence is 13 residues long. V lost 3 bases to trimming and J lost 5 bases, with 13 bases between them. CDR3 nucleotide sequence: TGCAGTGCTAGGGAGGGAGCGGGGTATGGCTACACCTTC. Amino acids: CSAREGAGYGYTF.

This clone showed up just a few times. The CDR3, as DNA: TGTGCCACCAGGGACCCCGGGACAGGCGAGAATTCACCCCTCCACTTT. This codes for CATRDPGTGENSPLHF. This chain links TRBV15 with TRBJ1-6; 8 positions agree with TRBD1. The ends lost 6 bases at V and 7 bases at J; junction bases unmatched: 11. This CDR3 has 16 residues. CDR1 is LNHNV and CDR2 is YYDKDF in the germline V gene (reference sequence).

This clone was counted a few times. The V and J genes are TRBV27 and TRBJ1-2; the match to TRBD1 covers 7 bases. Germline trimming cut 2 bases from V and 4 bases from J; bases unmatched to any gene: 4. CDR3 length: 14 amino acids. The germline CDR1 and CDR2 sequences are MNHEY and SMNVEV (reference sequence). The CDR3: CASSLKGQSYGYTF. CDR3 bases: TGTGCCAGCAGTTTAAAGGGACAGAGCTATGGCTACACCTTC.

This clone was counted ten times or more. J is TRBJ2-2 and V is TRBV9, with TRBD1 identical over 9 bases. V was clipped by 3 bases and J by 3 bases; unmatched bases: 6. CDR3 size: 16 residues. The V gene's germline CDR1 is SGDLS and CDR2 YYNGEE. CDR3 region: CASSGKQGAYTGELFF. The CDR3 DNA reads TGTGCCAGCAGCGGTAAACAGGGGGCATACACCGGGGAGCTGTTTTTT. Combining the CDR3 with reference TRBV9 and TRBJ2-2 gives the whole variable domain DSGVTQTPKHLITATGQRVTLRCSPRSGDLSVYWYQQSLDQGLQFLIQYYNGEERAKGNILERFSAQQFPDLHSELNLSSLELGDSALYFCASSGKQGAYTGELFFGEGSRLTVL.

The chain uses TRBV18 and TRBJ1-2, with a weak D call TRBD1 (5 bases). The length of the CDR3 is 16 residues. Between the trimmed V and J ends, which lost 2 bases and 5 bases, there was a span of 18 bases. CDR1 KGHSH and CDR2 LQKENI come from the germline V gene. CDR3 in amino acids: CASSPFAGREHYGYTF. The DNA for the CDR3 is TGTGCCAGCTCACCATTCGCGGGGCGGGAACATTATGGCTACACCTTC.

The chain links TRBV7-2 to TRBJ2-3; 8 nucleotides align to TRBD2. Germline V gives CDR1 SGHTA, CDR2 FQGNSA. With 5 bases clipped from V and 6 bases from J, the junction kept 7 bases outside the gene matches. This CDR3 region has 14 residues. The CDR3 coding sequence is TGTGCCAGCAGCGACGGGGGGGCTTCGGATACGCAGTATTTT. It encodes CASSDGGASDTQYF.

This clone was counted only a few times. V is TRBV6-1 and J is TRBJ1-1; TRBD1 matches 11 bases. The V segment lost 6 bases and the J segment 0 bases; nucleotides outside the gene matches: 6. Germline lookup yields CDR1 MNHNS and CDR2 SASEGT. The CDR3 has 16 residues. CDR3 bases: TGTGCCAGCAGCTTCTGGGACAGGGGGATGAACACTGAAGCTTTCTTT. It is translated as CASSFWDRGMNTEAFF.

The V and J genes are TRBV18 and TRBJ1-1; D unresolved. The CDR3 runs 13 residues. Trimming cost V 4 bases and J 4 bases, with 10 bases left between them. Germline assignment: CDR1 KGHSH and CDR2 LQKENI. The DNA for the CDR3 is TGTGCCAGCTCACAGGGTTTTCCCACTGAAGCTTTCTTT. It encodes CASSQGFPTEAFF.

The rearrangement uses TRBV20-1 and TRBJ1-5; possible D gene TRBD1, 6 bases. Trimming stripped 4 bases from V and 1 base from J, with 11 bases between. The CDR3 has 14 residues. Germline-derived CDR1 and CDR2 are DFQATT and SNEGSKA (reference sequence). This chain's CDR3 is CSAKEGESNQPQHF. The DNA of the CDR3 is TGCAGTGCTAAAGAGGGGGAGAGCAATCAGCCCCAGCATTTT.